This T cell receptor beta chain was found in a study of cytomegalovirus exposure and HLA in healthy donors (dated by TCRdb to about 2017). Turning to the overall study: According to an earlier analysis of several hundred of the donors, about 179 million T cells yielded 117 million unique TCR beta sequences and approximately 300 Gb of sequence data. About 310 gigabases of sequencing data and tens of millions of unique TCR sequences were included in an early release covering roughly 600 HLA-typed donors. Of the approximately 400 genotyped donors, 65% to 90% were placed in the genetic ancestry cluster associated with self-reported Caucasian donors. The study aimed to test whether signatures of past pathogen exposure could be identified by cataloging public T cell receptors. Using immunosequencing, the study profiled T cell repertoires from about 610 subjects and related those repertoires to cytomegalovirus serostatus. Along with the approximately 620-subject first cohort, a separate validation cohort of more than 90 different subjects was used. To predict cytomegalovirus infection status, the study combined high-throughput TCR immunosequencing, statistical association of individual TCRs with disease status, and machine learning. A later analysis re-analyzed previously published TCR beta repertoires from roughly 630 donors and added high-resolution HLA genotyping to study TCR occurrence patterns. In the later analysis, no new phenotypic data were used to find candidate immune exposures; instead, reliance was placed on TCR beta sequences and their occurrence across donors. In an earlier analysis of 500 to 650 of the donors, high-throughput TCR beta sequencing was used to judge whether each TCR beta V gene segment behaved as functional or pseudogenic. Donor age, sex, ethnicity and CMV serostatus were compiled alongside the repertoire data. In a later genetic analysis, genome-wide SNP genotypes for about three fifths of the roughly 670 donors were used, and that subset was treated as a discovery cohort. Every discovery cohort repertoire had been produced on one sequencing platform. HLA typing covered class I and class II loci at four-digit resolution. Typing coverage varied by locus: about 620-630 donors for A, B, C, DRB1 and DQB1; approximately 500 for DQA1; 606 for DPA1; around 450 for DPB1. Four or five DR-DQ haplotypes were handled as single units for association and clustering, since linkage in the cohort was strong. Among almost 400 genotyped donors of the cohort, an average of about 240,000 unique TCR beta nucleotide sequences were sequenced per donor, roughly 20% of them non-productive. Overall study results and their limits: Assigning TCR associations to individual alleles was difficult when HLA alleles, especially DR and DQ, strongly co-occurred. V-gene and J-gene trimming of TCR beta chains was associated with a missense DCLRE1C variant in a later genetic analysis, and the association was replicated in an independent cohort. According to a later analysis, parvovirus B19, influenza, CMV and Epstein-Barr virus appeared linked to several top co-occurrence clusters. In a later analysis, TCR association rates were found to vary across HLA loci, with the most associated TCRs seen for DRB1 alleles and the fewest for HLA-C alleles. Linkage disequilibrium might explain the correlated functional status among segregating V segments, but an unknown experimental factor could not be excluded. The classifier was reported to diagnose cytomegalovirus status with high specificity and sensitivity in both the original cohort and the validation cohort. In a later genetic analysis, fewer N-insertions in productive TCRs were reported among donors in an Asian-associated ancestry cluster than the approximately 630-donor mean. Only TCR beta chains were sequenced in this cohort, and the absence of alpha or paired-chain data limited detectable features. The 87-base-pair reads could not distinguish some IMGT-functional V segments, including TRBV6-2 and TRBV6-3, so those segments were excluded. An earlier analysis of around 600 of the donors showed that most TCR beta V segments appeared in productive rearrangements either about 87% or about 30% of the time, which broadly matched IMGT annotations. A further reported finding was that TCR beta sequences accurately predicted the HLA-A and HLA-B alleles for most subjects in the first cohort. The presence/absence analyses assumed that sequencing depth was roughly uniform across donors, and that assumption may not be true. A later analysis associated 16,951 TCR beta sequences with specific HLA alleles at a false discovery rate of 0.05. The study gave a list of 150 to 200 TCR beta chains associated with cytomegalovirus. A group of highly shared sequence variants was considered likely to be a technical artifact of the sequencing pipeline. Most TCR sequences were seen in very few donors, while some public TCRs were found in many individuals. In a later analysis, most CMV-associated TCR beta chains were found to appear HLA-restricted, with HLA associations seemingly driven largely by CMV exposure. Because counts were too low, some 17 rarely observed V segments, including chromosome 9 orphons, were excluded from the earlier analysis of around 590 of the donors. Because some donors lacked HLA typing at each locus, the association tests relied only on the typed subset. Compared with equally common non-associated chains, HLA-associated TCR beta chains in a later analysis were more clonally expanded and had lower generation probabilities. In vitro tests confirmed that three of the cytomegalovirus-associated TCR beta chains recognize cytomegalovirus antigens. Immune exposure information for the cohort was limited to CMV serostatus. It was suggested by the authors that the approach could potentially be generalized to other disease states and immunological phenotypes.

The method behind the library was the immunoSEQ multiplex PCR assay. For the multiplex PCR, a mixture combining 60 forward primers for TCR Vbeta segments and 13 reverse primers for TCR Jbeta segments was used. A multiplex PCR assay on genomic DNA amplified the CDR3 region of rearranged TCR beta genes. On the Illumina HiSeq System, the amplified TCR beta libraries were sequenced as 87-base-pair reads. As for how the authors treated the data: A later analysis counted around 72 million unique TCR beta chains across the 666 repertoires, and 9 million to 14 million of these chains were shared by at least two donors. A nearest-neighbor algorithm error-corrected the raw reads and collapsed the reads into unique sequences, merging closely related sequences to remove PCR and sequencing errors. Alignment of CDR3 sequences to IMGT reference sequences was used to assign V, D and J gene segments. For a sequence to be retained, a match of at least six nucleotides to both a V gene segment and a J gene segment was required. Rearrangements were classified as productive when the CDR3 lacked stop codons and remained in frame with V and J, and all other rearrangements were classified as non-productive. CDR3 was defined according to IMGT convention as the region running from the second conserved V-encoded cysteine to the conserved J-encoded phenylalanine. The earlier analysis of some 550 of the donors excluded any sequence lacking an unambiguous match to a single V gene segment. In an earlier analysis of 587 of the donors, a V segment was called functional when productive rearrangements were above 56.7%, and segregating when the standard deviation between donors exceeded 5%. To diagnose cytomegalovirus status from the catalog of TCR beta chain sequences, a statistical classification framework was built. In a later analysis, V and J genes were assigned by comparing TCR nucleotide sequences against IMGT/GENE-DB human TR gene sequences. The TCRdist pipeline was used in a later analysis to assign CDR3 sequences and most-parsimonious VDJ recombination scenarios. In a later analysis, each TCR beta chain was defined by its CDR3 amino acid sequence together with its V-gene family, and reads without a unique V-gene family were excluded. A later analysis removed roughly 590 highly shared, low-generation-probability nucleotide sequences to deal with suspected cross-contamination and a sequencing artifact. A later analysis calculated a clonal expansion index for each public chain from normalized within-repertoire ranks of inferred template counts. A later analysis computed generation probabilities with a VDJ recombination model fitted to out-of-frame rearrangements, and checked the results against IGoR. A later analysis scored TCR-TCR, TCR-HLA and TCR-CMV co-occurrence with hypergeometric tests, applying a repertoire-size bias correction to TCR pairs. In a later analysis, false discovery rates were estimated by permuting HLA or CMV assignments 20 times. In a later analysis, co-occurring TCRs were grouped using DBSCAN, with TCRdist sequence similarity added in when clustering inside HLA-allele-positive subsets. Repertoires with fewer than 30,000 or more than 120,000 public chains were left out of co-occurrence clustering, as were about 5 repertoires with anomalous nucleotide sharing. This immuneACCESS table, as held by TCRdb, lists in-frame sequences with V and J called but not all clones. Of the missing ones, under half trace to an unresolved V gene in checked studies; the others have no known cause. The DNA gave D and trimming, while V, J and clone size come from that table. The sample includes roughly 130,000 clones, with 70% to 85% observed a single time. 2% to 3% of the sample goes to the ten largest clones.

With regard to this clone: Its cognate antigen has yet to be identified. Per-base qualities were not stored, and no clone one base away is much larger.

In total, approximately 690 healthy bone marrow donors made up the cohort. At the time of sampling, every cohort member was nominally healthy, though immune exposures that went unrecorded were likely present. The donor tested CMV seronegative, placing the donor among the roughly 350 seronegative members of the cohort. A peripheral blood sample was provided by each donor, and peripheral blood mononuclear cells were used for TCR beta sequencing. The Qiagen DNeasy Blood Extraction Kit was used to extract genomic DNA from the blood cell samples. Reading the germline V gene gives CDR1 SGHTA and CDR2 FQGNSA. Reading from cysteine to phenylalanine, the CDR3 counts 15 amino acids. Just the 45-base CDR3 DNA is kept, in frame starting at base 1. Trimming removed 5 bases from V and 0 bases from J, leaving 11 bases between the germline ends.

The sequence derives from a man aged 50-60 years in good health and CMV-seronegative. Sequencing was done on a sample of PBMCs. The chain employs TRBV7-2 and TRBJ1-3, with TRBD1 as a weak D call on 6 bases. Read as DNA, the sequence is TGTGCCAGCAGCCTGGGACATACCTCTGGAAACACCATATATTTT. Its amino acids are CASSLGHTSGNTIYF. Extended through the reference TRBV7-2 and TRBJ1-3 proteins, this CDR3 yields the full variable domain: GAGVSQSPSNKVTEKGKDVELRCDPISGHTALYWYRQSLGQGLEFLIYFQGNSAPDKSGLPSDRFSAERTGGSVSTLTIQRTQQEDSAVYLCASSLGHTSGNTIYFGEGSWLTVV.